Presented here are 12 T cell receptor beta chains from one specimen sequenced in a study of blood T cell repertoires in COVID-19. Here immunoSEQ multiplex PCR was the method, and the copy in TCRdb shows in-frame clones only, minus some. The sample includes 330,000 or so clones, roughly 86% of them seen just once. The source material was peripheral blood. These receptor sequences come from a man younger than 45 with COVID-19, enrolled during active disease.

This chain connects TRBV6-2 or TRBV6-3 to TRBJ2-3; D is undetermined. CDR1 is MNHEY, CDR2 SVGEGT, per germline. V was trimmed by 3 bases and J by 2 bases, leaving 21 bases between them. CDR3 length: 18 residues. The CDR3 here is CASSYTSEWHLITDTQYF. DNA for the CDR3: TGTGCCAGCAGTTATACTTCGGAGTGGCACCTGATCACAGATACGCAGTATTTT.

The gene calls are TRBV5-1 and TRBJ1-2, with 8 positions matching TRBD1. CDR3 length: 13 residues. The germline CDR1 and CDR2 sequences are SGHRS and YFSETQ. V dropped 3 bases and J dropped 5; count of bases not matched to a gene: 3. This CDR3 reads CASSSTGEYGYTF. As DNA, the CDR3 is TGCGCCAGCAGCTCGACAGGGGAATATGGCTACACCTTC.

V gene TRBV27 combines with J gene TRBJ2-5, with TRBD2 matching over 11 bases. This CDR3 comprises 15 residues. CDR1 is MNHEY and CDR2 is SMNVEV in the germline V gene (reference sequence). The J segment lost 5 bases and the V segment lost 5 bases, leaving 7 bases of the junction unmatched. CDR3 in DNA: TGTGCCAGCAGTCCCTTAGCGGGAGGGCCCGAGACCCAGTACTTC. Residues: CASSPLAGGPETQYF.

The V call is TRBV5-1, the J call TRBJ2-7, with D perhaps TRBD1 (6 bases). This CDR3 contains 15 residues. Germline V CDR1 and CDR2: SGHRS, YFSETQ. Trimming took off 0 bases at V and 5 bases at J, with 15 bases between the two ends. CDR3 sequence (DNA): TGCGCCAGCAGCTTGGTGGTGGGGGCCGGCAACGAGCAGTACTTC. This codes for CASSLVVGAGNEQYF.

This chain links TRBV6-1 with TRBJ2-7; D gene uncertain. The length of the CDR3 is 17 residues. The germline CDR1 and CDR2 sequences are MNHNS and SASEGT. V dropped 2 bases and J dropped 1 base, with 18 bases sitting between them. This chain's CDR3 is CASSETSLGVISYEQYF. The CDR3 nucleotides are TGTGCCAGCAGTGAAACGAGTCTGGGCGTCATTTCCTACGAGCAGTACTTC.

This chain uses TRBV2 with TRBJ1-4; D is uncertain. This CDR3 has 11 amino acids. From germline, CDR1 is SNHLY and CDR2 FYNNEI. Trimming took 5 bases from V and 8 from J, leaving 6 bases between them. The CDR3 here is CASSPGEKLFF. The CDR3 DNA reads TGTGCCAGCAGTCCGGGGGAAAAACTGTTTTTT. The full variable domain, its missing parts supplied by reference TRBV2 and TRBJ1-4, is EPEVTQTPSHQVTQMGQEVILRCVPISNHLYFYWYRQILGQKVEFLVSFYNNEISEKSEIFDDQFSVERPDGSNFTLKIRSTKLEDSAMYFCASSPGEKLFFGSGTQLSVL.

The V call is TRBV6-2 or TRBV6-3, the J call TRBJ1-5, with 7 bases matching TRBD1. Germline-derived CDR1 and CDR2 are MNHEY and SVGEGT. Trimming removed 5 bases from V and 3 bases from J; junction bases left unmatched: 7. The CDR3 spans 15 residues. The CDR3 coding sequence is TGTGCCAGCAGTCCAGGGGGTCGCCCCAATCAGCCCCAGCATTTT. Amino acid sequence: CASSPGGRPNQPQHF.

This clone was seen once. The rearrangement links TRBV7-8 to TRBJ2-5, with a tentative D call TRBD1 (5 bases). The CDR3 sequence is 16 residues long. Germline CDR1 reads SGHVS; CDR2 reads FQNEAQ. V was cut by 2 bases and J by 1 base, with 14 bases left in between. CDR3 bases: TGTGCCAGCAGCTTAACCTCGGTCACAGGCCAAGAGACCCAGTACTTC. Encoded protein: CASSLTSVTGQETQYF. Using reference TRBV7-8 and TRBJ2-5 for the parts outside the CDR3, the full variable domain is GAGVSQSPRYKVAKRGQDVALRCDPISGHVSLFWYQQALGQGPEFLTYFQNEAQLDKSGLPSDRFFAERPEGSVSTLKIQRTQQEDSAVYLCASSLTSVTGQETQYFGPGTRLLVL.

V is TRBV19 and J is TRBJ2-5, with D tentatively TRBD1 (5 bases). The CDR3 runs 16 residues. The V end was cut by 1 base, the J end by 2 bases, with 14 bases between. Germline V CDR1 and CDR2: LNHDA, SQIVND (reference sequence). Here the CDR3 DNA reads TGTGCCAGTAGTATAGCCCCGGACAATAAGCAAGAGACCCAGTACTTC. Translating gives CASSIAPDNKQETQYF.

The chain is built from TRBV6-6 and TRBJ1-1, with D perhaps TRBD1 (5 bases). The V end lost 8 bases, the J end lost 2 bases, and 15 bases lay between the germline ends. This CDR3 spans 14 amino acids. Germline V gene sequence: CDR1 MNHNY, CDR2 SVGAGI (reference sequence). The CDR3 sequence: CASGAGFLNTEAFF. The CDR3 coding sequence is TGTGCCAGCGGAGCAGGGTTCCTTAACACTGAAGCTTTCTTT.

The gene calls are TRBV7-9 and TRBJ2-3; D possibly corresponds to TRBD1 (5 bases). CDR1 and CDR2 (germline): SEHNR, FQNEAQ (reference sequence). The CDR3 length is 17 residues. V lost 5 bases, J lost 1 base, and 19 bases lay in between. CDR3 residues: CASSHHKGRSGTDTQYF. The CDR3 DNA reads as TGTGCCAGCAGCCATCATAAGGGGCGCTCGGGCACAGATACGCAGTATTTT.

V gene TRBV27 combines with J gene TRBJ2-7, with 7 bases aligning to TRBD1. The trim removed 4 bases at V and 1 base at J, leaving 7 bases unmatched. Germline lookup yields CDR1 MNHEY and CDR2 SMNVEV (reference sequence). This CDR3 is 15 amino acids long. Here the CDR3 reads CASSSEAGGSYEQYF. In nucleotides, the CDR3 is TGTGCCAGCAGTTCCGAAGCAGGGGGATCCTACGAGCAGTACTTC.